The entry that follows covers one TCR beta chain sequence. Its antigen specificity is not known. No per-base quality is available; no much larger clone lies one base away. The sample belongs to a study of blood T cells in healthy people across ages (dated by TCRdb to about 2015). Turning to the overall study: In model experiments, template switching captured about one uniquely barcoded TCR beta cDNA molecule for every two T cells. To track age-related changes in TCR beta repertoire diversity, the study relied on deep sequencing normalized with unique cDNA molecular identifiers. Donors were grouped into four age groups: young (average approximately 15 years), middle-aged (roughly 38), aged (approximately 67) and long-lived (roughly 80). The study analyzed two additional independent replicas of 1 million unique cDNA reads from the same blood draw for two donors, one aged 18 to 30 and one aged 80 or older.

The donors were roughly 40 Caucasian individuals from Russia, aged roughly 6 to 90 years, who were systemically healthy. Each donor gave ten milliliters of peripheral blood, collected into EDTA-treated Vacutainer tubes. Ficoll-Paque density-gradient centrifugation was used to isolate PBMCs, with at least 6.5 million per sample. Total RNA was extracted from PBMCs with Trizol reagent, with at least 6 micrograms obtained per sample. For every donor, an aliquot of PBMCs went through flow cytometry to measure the percentages of naive CD45RAhigh/CD27high T cells. Study-wide conclusions, independent of this receptor: As age increased, observed TCR beta diversity per million T cells dropped in a roughly linear way, and a significant reduction was already evident by age 40. Total diversity estimates from one million sequenced T cells were considered lower bounds and underestimates. A strong correlation was found between observed TCR beta diversity and the percentage of naive T cells measured by flow cytometry. Bulk unsorted PBMC profiling prevented conclusive comparison of naive and antigen-experienced compartments. Compared with the aged group, the long-lived group had more naive CD4+ T cells, fewer expanded clones and increased TCR diversity, a pattern suggesting age selection. Donor CMV infection status was unknown, potentially confounding age-related changes in expanded clonotypes.

V is clipped by 5 bases and J by 7 bases, and the sequence between their germline boundaries is 20 bases long. Including the terminal cysteine and phenylalanine, the CDR3 comprises 16 residues. Kept here is only the CDR3 DNA, which spans 48 bases and is read in frame from base 1. The germline V gene (reference sequence) specifies MNHNY as CDR1 and SVGAGI as CDR2. Receptor libraries were prepared by 5' RACE. These reads were obtained on an Illumina HiSeq 2500. A second PCR of about 7 to 12 cycles was run with a J-beta primer mix and a sample-barcoded 5' primer. A unique molecular identifier was introduced onto each TCR beta cDNA molecule by a template-switch 5' adaptor carrying 12 random nucleotides. At least 2.5 million CDR3-containing paired-end reads were obtained from each sample. All of the RNA was converted into first-strand cDNA using the Mint cDNA synthesis kit, with a TRBC-specific oligonucleotide serving as the primer. All cDNA was treated with uracil-DNA glycosylase and then went through a first 18-cycle PCR with the universal primers M1SS and BC2_uni_R. From the authors' description of their analysis: Normalization of each sample was performed by random selection of 1 million high-quality reads, each carrying a distinct molecular identifier. Reads with shared molecular identifiers were discarded instead of being binned into consensus sequences. MiTCR, with a Q25 quality threshold and the strictest error-elimination algorithm, was used for CDR3 identification, clonotype clustering and error correction. A nonparametric unseen species model with Euler transformation was used to estimate a lower bound on total TCR beta diversity. TCRdb reanalyzed the raw reads on its own, using fastp at Q25 for trimming and MiXCR for clone calling, and kept in-frame beta chains. Identical CDR3 protein sequences are pooled into one entry, listed with their most common genes and DNA. The V and J calls and clone size come from TCRdb's table, not from the authors' own analysis. This sample comprises fewer than 800,000 distinct CDR3 sequences, roughly 25% of them detected only once. Together, the top ten hold 9.4% of the sample.

The sample was also reused in another study, on T cells of mothers and their children. From the second report: Nine systemically healthy Caucasian individuals, comprising three mothers and their six children, were included as donors. cDNA synthesis used all of the extracted RNA, with approximately 1.4 ug of RNA in each 15 ul reaction. In the second PCR, sample barcodes and 2-4 random nucleotides were introduced via the M1S primer. Each mother yielded over 9.5 million TCR beta CDR3 reads and each child roughly 3.1 million reads. In both related and unrelated pairs, thymic selection shapes the output of TCR recombination in a similar way, with inherited differences having only a minor effect. Normalized repertoire overlap was always found to be slightly, but never significantly, higher in related mother-child pairs than in unrelated mother-child pairs. Persistent microchimeric T cell clones were not detected, at a sensitivity of about 100 clones per million clonotypes. Deep NGS was used in the study to compare the TCR beta repertoires of mothers and children and to look for features that separate related mother-child pairs from unrelated individuals. Mothers averaged about 40 +/- 4 years of age and children averaged roughly 10 +/- 4 years. After adapter ligation was performed with NEBNext reagents, the libraries were sequenced on an Illumina HiSeq 2000 with 100+100 nt paired-end reads. To prevent cross-contamination, the mother and child libraries were prepared a month apart and were sequenced in separate runs. Each donor had between about 450,000 and 2,100,000 distinct TCR beta clonotypes identified. Naive TCR beta clonotypes were estimated from low-frequency clonotypes matched to each donor's FACS-determined naive share, without sorting.

The sequencing sample was made of blood. This receptor was identified in a boy aged 5-17 years in good health. The chain uses TRBV6-6 and TRBJ1-4; there is no confident call for the D gene. The DNA is as follows: TGTGCCAGCAGTCACCCCGGGTCGGGCTACGGTGAAAAACTGTTTTTT. Translation gives CASSHPGSGYGEKLFF.